This T cell receptor (beta chain) appears in the sequencing data of a study of blood T cell repertoires in COVID-19. This clone was recorded only once. Original processing notes: By means of reference gene primer amplification, nucleated cell counts were estimated. TCRdb's copy holds only in-frame clones and misses some; the assay was immunoSEQ multiplex PCR. V, J and clone size are those of that table, while D and trimming were read from the DNA. Of about 140,000 clones in the sample, approximately 79% are singletons; the top ten hold 2.5% to 3%. Germline lookup yields CDR1 SNHLY and CDR2 FYNNEI. This CDR3 region has 13 residues. Trimming removed 11 bases from V and 6 bases from J; junction bases left unmatched: 11.

This clonotype was obtained from a woman between 50 and 59 years old who had recovered from COVID-19. The chain carries TRBV2 and TRBJ1-1; 8 positions agree with TRBD1. Sequences were obtained from PBMCs or T cells enriched from blood (not recorded which). This chain's CDR3 is CAVGGQGGPEAFF. The CDR3 DNA is TGTGCCGTTGGAGGACAGGGAGGCCCTGAAGCTTTCTTT. Full variable domain (remainder filled in from reference TRBV2 and TRBJ1-1): EPEVTQTPSHQVTQMGQEVILRCVPISNHLYFYWYRQILGQKVEFLVSFYNNEISEKSEIFDDQFSVERPDGSNFTLKIRSTKLEDSAMYFCAVGGQGGPEAFFGQGTRLTVV.